This T cell receptor (beta chain) was sequenced for a study of patients and donors after allogeneic stem cell transplantation. From the RT-PCR reads, TCRdb called clonotypes with MiXCR, one entry per CDR3 protein. The sample comprises about 960,000 distinct CDR3 sequences, under 20% of which are singletons, and 6% rests with the top ten. The TCR comes from a human donor who was either an allogeneic HSCT recipient or a stem cell or donor lymphocyte infusion donor (not recorded which). It is not recorded whose cells these are; they may come from a transplant donor. Sequencing input: blood, either unsorted or a sorted T cell fraction (not recorded which).

The CDR3 is CASSLAGQRVQETQYF. DNA of the CDR3: TGTGCCAGCAGTTTAGCGGGACAGAGGGTACAAGAGACCCAGTACTTC. This chain links TRBV12-3 or TRBV12-4 with TRBJ2-5, with 7 nucleotides matching TRBD1. Trimming cost V 0 bases and J 2 bases; bases outside gene matches: 6. There are 16 residues in the CDR3.